Sequencing of this T cell receptor (beta chain) was carried out in a study of blood T cell repertoires in COVID-19. As for the study in general: Samples of COVID-19 (acute and convalescent) were obtained from the United States, Italy and Spain. Sample material is recorded as cDNA or gDNA derived from T cells, B-cell-depleted T cells, or PBMCs.

Only one count was recorded for this clone. In the source study's methods: The authors estimated nucleated cell counts from reference gene primer amplification. Assay: immunoSEQ multiplex PCR; the TCRdb copy retains only in-frame clones and omits some. V and J calls and clone size come straight from that table; D and trimming were deduced from the DNA. The sample consists of 30,000 to 40,000 clones, 88% of them appearing once. The origin of this receptor is a woman in her seventies with active COVID-19. The sequenced sample was peripheral blood.

CDR3 protein: CASSQDRQGNTQYF. The CDR3 DNA is TGCGCCAGCAGCCAAGATCGGCAGGGAAATACGCAGTATTTT. The genes are TRBV4-1 and TRBJ2-3; D possibly corresponds to TRBD1 (5 bases). CDR1 MGHRA and CDR2 YSYEKL come from the germline V gene. This CDR3 has 14 amino acids. The germline V and J ends were trimmed by 0 bases and 7 bases, with 11 bases remaining between them.